This T cell receptor (beta chain) originates from a study of radiotherapy plus CTLA-4 blockade in lung cancer. Looking at the study overall: In under 20% of patients, objective responses were seen; roughly 30% had disease control. Regarding the study as a whole: Radiotherapy plus ipilimumab was followed by expansion in blood of tumor-derived TCR clones. Early clonal dynamics of blood T cells, together with interferon-beta, were reported as the best response predictor.

Sequenced by immunoSEQ multiplex PCR; TCRdb stores in-frame clones only, minus some. There are about 66,000 clones in the sample; approximately 80% occur only once, and about 4% lies in the top ten. Focal radiation with ipilimumab CTLA-4 blockade was given to patients with chemo-refractory metastatic non-small-cell lung cancer. On this clone itself: Its cognate antigen is unknown.

The source of this sequence is a human donor with non-small cell lung cancer who had a partial response to radiotherapy plus ipilimumab. The source was peripheral blood, collected from a patient treated with radiotherapy plus ipilimumab.

The DNA for the CDR3 is TGTGCCAGCAGCGCACGGGAGGGGAACACTGAAGCTTTCTTT. Translating gives CASSAREGNTEAFF. V gene TRBV5-4 combines with J gene TRBJ1-1; D unresolved. Looked up from germline, CDR1 is SGHNT and CDR2 is YYREEE (reference sequence). The germline V and J ends were trimmed by 4 bases and 1 base, with 11 bases remaining between them. This CDR3 has 14 amino acids.